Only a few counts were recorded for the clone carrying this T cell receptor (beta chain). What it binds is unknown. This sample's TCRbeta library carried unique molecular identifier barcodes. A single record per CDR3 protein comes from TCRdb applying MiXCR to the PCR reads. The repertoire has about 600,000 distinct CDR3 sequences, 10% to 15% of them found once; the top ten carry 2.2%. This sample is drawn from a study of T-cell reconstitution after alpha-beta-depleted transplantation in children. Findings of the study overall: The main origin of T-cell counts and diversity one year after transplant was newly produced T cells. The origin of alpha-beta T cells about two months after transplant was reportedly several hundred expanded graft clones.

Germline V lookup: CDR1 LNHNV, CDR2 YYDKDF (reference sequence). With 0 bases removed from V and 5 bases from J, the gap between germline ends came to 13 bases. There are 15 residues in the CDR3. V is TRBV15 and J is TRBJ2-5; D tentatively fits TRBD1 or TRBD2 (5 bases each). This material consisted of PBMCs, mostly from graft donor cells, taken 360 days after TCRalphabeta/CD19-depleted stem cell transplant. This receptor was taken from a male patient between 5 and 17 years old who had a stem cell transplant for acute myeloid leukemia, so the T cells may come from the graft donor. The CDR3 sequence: CATSRDNRGRETQYF. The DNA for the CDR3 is TGTGCCACCAGCAGAGATAACCGGGGACGGGAGACCCAGTACTTC.